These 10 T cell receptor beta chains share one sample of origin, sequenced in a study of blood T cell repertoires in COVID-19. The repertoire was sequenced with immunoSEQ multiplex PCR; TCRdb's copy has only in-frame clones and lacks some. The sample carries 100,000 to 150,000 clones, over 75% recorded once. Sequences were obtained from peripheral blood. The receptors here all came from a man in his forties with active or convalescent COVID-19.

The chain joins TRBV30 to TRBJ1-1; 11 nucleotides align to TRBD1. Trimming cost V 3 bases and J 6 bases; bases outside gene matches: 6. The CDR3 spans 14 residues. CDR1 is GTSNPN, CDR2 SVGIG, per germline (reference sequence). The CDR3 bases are TGTGCCTGGAGCGCCGGGACAGGGGGTCCTGAAGCTTTCTTT. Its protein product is CAWSAGTGGPEAFF.

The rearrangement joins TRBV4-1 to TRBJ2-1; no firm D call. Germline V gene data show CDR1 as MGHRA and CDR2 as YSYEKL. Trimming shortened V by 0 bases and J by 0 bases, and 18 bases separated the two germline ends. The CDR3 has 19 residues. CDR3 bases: TGCGCCAGCAGCCAAGATCCCGGGTCCACTAAAGGCTCCTACAATGAGCAGTTCTTC. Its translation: CASSQDPGSTKGSYNEQFF.

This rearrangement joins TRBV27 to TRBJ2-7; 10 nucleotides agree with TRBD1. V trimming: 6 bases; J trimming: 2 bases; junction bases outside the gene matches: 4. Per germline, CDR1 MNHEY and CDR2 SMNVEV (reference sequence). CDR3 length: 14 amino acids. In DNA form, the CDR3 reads TGTGCCAGCAGCCGTGGGACAGGGGCCTACGAGCAGTACTTC. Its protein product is CASSRGTGAYEQYF.

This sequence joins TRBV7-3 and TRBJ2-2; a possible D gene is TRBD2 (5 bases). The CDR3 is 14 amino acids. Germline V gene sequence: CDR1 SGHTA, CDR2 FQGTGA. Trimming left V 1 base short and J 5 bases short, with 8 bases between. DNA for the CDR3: TGTGCCAGCAGCTTAATCGAGGGTACCGGGGAGCTGTTTTTT. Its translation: CASSLIEGTGELFF.

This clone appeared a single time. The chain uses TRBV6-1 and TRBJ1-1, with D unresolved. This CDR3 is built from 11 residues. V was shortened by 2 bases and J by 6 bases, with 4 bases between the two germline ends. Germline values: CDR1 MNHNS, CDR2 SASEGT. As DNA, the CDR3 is TGTGCCAGCAGTGAAACAGCTGAAGCTTTCTTT. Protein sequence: CASSETAEAFF.

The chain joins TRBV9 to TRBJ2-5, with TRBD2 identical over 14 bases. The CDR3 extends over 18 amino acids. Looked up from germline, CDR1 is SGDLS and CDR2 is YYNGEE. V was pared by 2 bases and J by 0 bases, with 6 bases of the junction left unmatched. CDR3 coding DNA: TGTGCCAGCAGCGTCGGACTAGCGGGGGGACTGTACCAAGAGACCCAGTACTTC. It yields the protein CASSVGLAGGLYQETQYF.

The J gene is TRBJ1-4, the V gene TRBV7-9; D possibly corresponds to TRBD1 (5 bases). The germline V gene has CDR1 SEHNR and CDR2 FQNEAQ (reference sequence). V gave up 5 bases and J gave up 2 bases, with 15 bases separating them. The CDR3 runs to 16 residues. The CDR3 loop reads CASSPPNRITNEKLFF. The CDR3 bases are TGTGCCAGCAGCCCGCCGAACAGGATCACTAATGAAAAACTGTTTTTT.

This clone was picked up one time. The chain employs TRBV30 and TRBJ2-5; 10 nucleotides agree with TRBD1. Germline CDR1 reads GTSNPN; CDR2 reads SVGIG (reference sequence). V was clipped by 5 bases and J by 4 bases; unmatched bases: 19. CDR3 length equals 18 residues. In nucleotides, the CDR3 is TGTGCCTGGCAAAAGACTCCGGGACAGGGGAGGTTTAGAGAGACCCAGTACTTC. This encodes CAWQKTPGQGRFRETQYF.

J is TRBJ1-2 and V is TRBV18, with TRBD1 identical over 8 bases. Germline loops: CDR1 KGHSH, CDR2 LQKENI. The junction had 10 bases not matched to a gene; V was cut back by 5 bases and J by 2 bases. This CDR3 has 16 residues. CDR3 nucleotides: TGTGCCAGCTCATCTGGACAGGGTAGTTCCAACTATGGCTACACCTTC. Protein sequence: CASSSGQGSSNYGYTF.

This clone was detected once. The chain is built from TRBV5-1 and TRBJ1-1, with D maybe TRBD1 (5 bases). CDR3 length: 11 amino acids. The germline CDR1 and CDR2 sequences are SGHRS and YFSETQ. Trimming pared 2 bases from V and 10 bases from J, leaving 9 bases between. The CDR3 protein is CASSLDRVAFF. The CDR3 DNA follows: TGCGCCAGCAGCTTAGACAGAGTAGCTTTCTTT. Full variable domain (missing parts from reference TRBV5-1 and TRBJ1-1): KAGVTQTPRYLIKTRGQQVTLSCSPISGHRSVSWYQQTPGQGLQFLFEYFSETQRNKGNFPGRFSGRQFSNSRSEMNVSTLELGDSALYLCASSLDRVAFFGQGTRLTVV.